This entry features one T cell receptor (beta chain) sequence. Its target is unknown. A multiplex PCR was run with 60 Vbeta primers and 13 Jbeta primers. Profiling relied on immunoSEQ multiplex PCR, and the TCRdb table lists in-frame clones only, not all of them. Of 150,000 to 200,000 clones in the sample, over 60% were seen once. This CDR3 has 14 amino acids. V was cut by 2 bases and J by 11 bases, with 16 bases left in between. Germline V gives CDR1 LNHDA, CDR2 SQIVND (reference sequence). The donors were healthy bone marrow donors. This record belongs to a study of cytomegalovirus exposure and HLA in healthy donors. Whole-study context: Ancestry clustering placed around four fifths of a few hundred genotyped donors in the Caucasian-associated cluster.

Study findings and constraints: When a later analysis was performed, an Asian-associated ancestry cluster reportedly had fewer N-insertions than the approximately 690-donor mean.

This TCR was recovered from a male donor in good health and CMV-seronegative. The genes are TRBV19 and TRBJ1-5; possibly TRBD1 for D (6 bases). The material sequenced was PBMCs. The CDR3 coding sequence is TGTGCCAGTAGTATAACAGGGACCCTGGGAACCCAGCATTTT. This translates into CASSITGTLGTQHF.